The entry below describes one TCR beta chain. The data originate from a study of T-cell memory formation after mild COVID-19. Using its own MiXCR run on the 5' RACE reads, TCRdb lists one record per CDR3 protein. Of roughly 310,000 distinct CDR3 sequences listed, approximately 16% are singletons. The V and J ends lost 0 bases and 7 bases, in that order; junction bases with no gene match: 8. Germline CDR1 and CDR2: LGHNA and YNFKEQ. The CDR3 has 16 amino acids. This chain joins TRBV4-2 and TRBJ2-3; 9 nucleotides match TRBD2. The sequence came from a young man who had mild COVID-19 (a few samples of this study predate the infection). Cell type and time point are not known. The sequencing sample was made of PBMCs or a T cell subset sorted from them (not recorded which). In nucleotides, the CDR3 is TGTGCCAGCAGCCAAGAAGGGGGACTAGCAGGAAATACGCAGTATTTT. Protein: CASSQEGGLAGNTQYF.